This entry is about one TCR beta chain. This clonotype was seen more than once but under ten times. Its antigen remains unidentified. Per-base qualities were not stored, and no clone one base away is much larger. TCRdb lists the instrument as Illumina HiSeq 2500. TCR beta libraries were prepared by quantitative 5'-RACE with molecular barcodes. In the authors' own workflow: A new computational method based on a probabilistic model of VDJ rearrangement was used to identify disease-linked TCR variants. Through fastp at Q25 and MiXCR, TCRdb rebuilt clones from the public reads, retaining in-frame beta chains. Every distinct CDR3 protein forms one entry, paired with its most common genes and DNA. The V and J calls come from TCRdb's annotation, not from the publication. The sample includes approximately 400,000 distinct CDR3 sequences, with 25% to 30% observed a single time. The ten most abundant clones make up 0.89% of the sample.

CDR1 and CDR2 are drawn from the germline V gene: SGHTA, FQGNSA. A distance of 11 bases separates the germline ends of V and J, which lose 5 bases and 2 bases respectively. From the cysteine through the phenylalanine, the CDR3 covers 14 amino acids. The sequence is cut down to CDR3 DNA, 42 bases in frame from base 1. The source of the sample is a study of CD8 T cells in ankylosing spondylitis (dated by TCRdb to 2017 to 2019). The study in broad terms: The study set out to find disease-linked TCR variants by profiling T cell receptor beta repertoires in ankylosing spondylitis patients and healthy donors. In total, the full study cohort was made up of some 100 healthy donors and about two dozen ankylosing spondylitis patients. Peripheral blood samples were taken, and synovial fluid was additionally collected from ankylosing spondylitis patients. The investigation overall reported the following: The disease-linked clones were reported as significantly enriched in matched synovial fluid samples from ankylosing spondylitis patients. The disease-linked clones showed a CD8+ phenotype and occurred at relatively low frequencies in peripheral blood. Blood from ankylosing spondylitis patients appeared to be characterized by a TCR beta motif made up of seven or eight highly homologous amino acid variants. Some of the motif variants had been reported before in the synovial fluid and blood of reactive arthritis patients, a finding that suggests common disease-initiation mechanisms.

The TCR originated in a male donor with ankylosing spondylitis. The material sequenced was blood, either unsorted or a sorted T cell fraction (not recorded which). In this chain, TRBV7-2 is recombined with TRBJ2-3; a tentative D call is TRBD1 (6 bases match). The CDR3 amino acid sequence is: CASSEHRDTDTQYF. The DNA sequence reads TGTGCCAGCAGCGAGCACAGGGACACAGATACGCAGTATTTT.